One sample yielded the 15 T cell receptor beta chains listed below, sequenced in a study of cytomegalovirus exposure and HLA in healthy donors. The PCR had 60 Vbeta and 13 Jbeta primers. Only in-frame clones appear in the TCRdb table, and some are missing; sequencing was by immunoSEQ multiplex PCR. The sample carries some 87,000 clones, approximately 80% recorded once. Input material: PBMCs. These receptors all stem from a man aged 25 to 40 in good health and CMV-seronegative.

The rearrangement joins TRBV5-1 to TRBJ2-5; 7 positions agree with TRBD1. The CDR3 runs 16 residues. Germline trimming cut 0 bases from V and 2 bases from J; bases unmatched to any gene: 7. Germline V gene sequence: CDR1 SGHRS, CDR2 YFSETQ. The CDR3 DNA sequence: TGCGCCAGCAGCTTGGAGGGACAGATACGACAAGAGACCCAGTACTTC. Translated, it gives CASSLEGQIRQETQYF.

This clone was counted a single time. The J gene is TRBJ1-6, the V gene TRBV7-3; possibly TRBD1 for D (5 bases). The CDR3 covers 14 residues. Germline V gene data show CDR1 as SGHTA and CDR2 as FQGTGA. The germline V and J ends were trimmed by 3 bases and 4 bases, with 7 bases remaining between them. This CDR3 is CASSFAGYNSPLHF. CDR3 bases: TGTGCCAGCAGCTTCGCAGGGTATAATTCACCCCTCCACTTT.

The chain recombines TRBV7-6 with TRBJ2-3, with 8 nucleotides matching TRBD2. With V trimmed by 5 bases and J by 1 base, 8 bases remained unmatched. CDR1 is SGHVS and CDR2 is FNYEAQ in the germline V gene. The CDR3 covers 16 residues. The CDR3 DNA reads TGTGCCAGCAGCCCAGGACTAGCCTGGGGCACAGATACGCAGTATTTT. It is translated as CASSPGLAWGTDTQYF.

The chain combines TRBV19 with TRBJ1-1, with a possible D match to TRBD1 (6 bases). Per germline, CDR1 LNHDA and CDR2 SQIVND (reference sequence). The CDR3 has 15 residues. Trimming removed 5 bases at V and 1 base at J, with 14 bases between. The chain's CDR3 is CASSVQGPANTEAFF. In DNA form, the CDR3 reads TGTGCCAGTAGTGTACAGGGCCCCGCGAACACTGAAGCTTTCTTT.

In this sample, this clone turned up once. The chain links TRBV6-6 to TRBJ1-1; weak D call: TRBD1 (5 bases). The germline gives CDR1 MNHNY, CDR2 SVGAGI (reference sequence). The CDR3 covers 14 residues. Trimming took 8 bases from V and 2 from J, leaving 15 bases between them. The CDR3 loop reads CASPPTQVNTEAFF. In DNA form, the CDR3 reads TGTGCCAGCCCCCCCACACAGGTAAACACTGAAGCTTTCTTT.

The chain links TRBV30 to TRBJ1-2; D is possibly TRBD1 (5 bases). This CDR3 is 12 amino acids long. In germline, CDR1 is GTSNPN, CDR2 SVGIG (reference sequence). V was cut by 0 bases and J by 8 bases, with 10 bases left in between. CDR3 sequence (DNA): TGTGCCTGGAGTGTGGGGGGGAGAGGCTACACCTTC. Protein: CAWSVGGRGYTF.

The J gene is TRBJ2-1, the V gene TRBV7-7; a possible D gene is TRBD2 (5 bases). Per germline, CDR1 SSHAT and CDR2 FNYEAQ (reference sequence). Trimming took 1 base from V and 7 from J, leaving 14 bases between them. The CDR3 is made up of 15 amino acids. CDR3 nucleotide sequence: TGTGCCAGCAGCTTAGAGTCTAGCAGTCGTAATGAGCAGTTCTTC. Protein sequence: CASSLESSSRNEQFF.

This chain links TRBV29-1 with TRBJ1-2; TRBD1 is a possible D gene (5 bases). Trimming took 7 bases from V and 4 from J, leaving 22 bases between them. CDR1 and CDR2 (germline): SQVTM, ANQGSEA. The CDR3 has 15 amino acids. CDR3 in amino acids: CSAVDQGKRSYGYTF. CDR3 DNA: TGCAGCGCCGTCGATCAGGGAAAACGATCCTATGGCTACACCTTC.

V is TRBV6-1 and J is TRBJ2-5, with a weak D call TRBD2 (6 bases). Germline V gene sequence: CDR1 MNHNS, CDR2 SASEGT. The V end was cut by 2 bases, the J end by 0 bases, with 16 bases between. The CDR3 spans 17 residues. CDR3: CASSERGLAIYQETQYF. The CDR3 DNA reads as TGTGCCAGCAGTGAACGCGGGCTAGCGATTTACCAAGAGACCCAGTACTTC.

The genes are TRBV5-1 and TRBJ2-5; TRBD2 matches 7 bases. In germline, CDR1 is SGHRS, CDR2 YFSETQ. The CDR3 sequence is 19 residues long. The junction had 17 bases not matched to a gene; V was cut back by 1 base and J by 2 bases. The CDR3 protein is CASSLIAGRAISRQETQYF. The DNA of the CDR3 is TGCGCCAGCAGCTTGATAGCAGGGAGGGCTATATCGAGACAAGAGACCCAGTACTTC. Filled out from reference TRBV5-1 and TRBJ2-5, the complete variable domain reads KAGVTQTPRYLIKTRGQQVTLSCSPISGHRSVSWYQQTPGQGLQFLFEYFSETQRNKGNFPGRFSGRQFSNSRSEMNVSTLELGDSALYLCASSLIAGRAISRQETQYFGPGTRLLVL.

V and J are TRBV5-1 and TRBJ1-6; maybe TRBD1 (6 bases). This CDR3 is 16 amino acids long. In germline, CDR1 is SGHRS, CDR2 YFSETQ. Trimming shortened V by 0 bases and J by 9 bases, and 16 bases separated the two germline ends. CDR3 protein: CASSLDPGGPVSPLHF. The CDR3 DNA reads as TGCGCCAGCAGCTTGGACCCCGGGGGGCCTGTTTCACCCCTCCACTTT.

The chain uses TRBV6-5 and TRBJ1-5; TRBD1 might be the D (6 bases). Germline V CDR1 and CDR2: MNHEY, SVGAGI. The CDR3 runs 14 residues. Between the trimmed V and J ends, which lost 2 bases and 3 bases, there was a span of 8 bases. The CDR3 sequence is CASSYGQHNQPQHF. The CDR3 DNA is TGTGCCAGCAGTTACGGACAGCACAATCAGCCCCAGCATTTT.

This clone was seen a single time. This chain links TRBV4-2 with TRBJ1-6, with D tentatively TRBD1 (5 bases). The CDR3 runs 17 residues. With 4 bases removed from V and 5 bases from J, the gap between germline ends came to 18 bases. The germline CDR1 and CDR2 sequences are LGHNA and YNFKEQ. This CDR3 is CASSPTGGKWDNSPLHF. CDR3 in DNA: TGTGCCAGCAGCCCGACGGGGGGTAAGTGGGATAATTCACCCCTCCACTTT.

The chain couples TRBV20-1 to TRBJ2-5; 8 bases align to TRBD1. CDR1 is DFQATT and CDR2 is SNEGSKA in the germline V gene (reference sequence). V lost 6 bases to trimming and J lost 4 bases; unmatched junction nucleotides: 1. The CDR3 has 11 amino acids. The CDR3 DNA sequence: TGCAGTGCAGGACAGGGAGAGACCCAGTACTTC. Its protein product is CSAGQGETQYF.

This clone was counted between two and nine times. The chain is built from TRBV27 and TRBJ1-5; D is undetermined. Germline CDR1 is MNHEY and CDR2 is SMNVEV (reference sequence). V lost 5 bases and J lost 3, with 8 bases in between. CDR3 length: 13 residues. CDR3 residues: CASSGEVNQPQHF. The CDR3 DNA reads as TGTGCCAGCAGTGGAGAGGTCAATCAGCCCCAGCATTTT.